Each of the 13 T cell receptor beta chains below was sequenced from the same sample in a study of T-cell memory formation after mild COVID-19. Via MiXCR, TCRdb re-called the 5' RACE reads, giving one row per CDR3 protein. The table lists roughly 450,000 distinct CDR3 sequences, over 15% of them singletons. Sequenced input: PBMCs or a T cell subset sorted from them (not recorded which). The source is an adult woman who had mild COVID-19 (a few samples of this study predate the infection). Cell type and time point are not known.

Comment on this clonotype: The junction departs from germline at one end; a sequencing error may be responsible. The genes are TRBV24-1 and TRBJ2-2, with 15 bases matching TRBD2. Per the germline V gene, CDR1 is KGHDR and CDR2 is SFDVKD. CDR3 length equals 22 residues. The CDR3 region is CATSDPKTIGTSGRSNTRELFF. The CDR3 DNA sequence: TGTGCCACCAGTGATCCCAAGACCATCGGGACTAGCGGGAGGTCGAACACCAGGGAGCTGTTTTTT.

In its sample, this clonotype was seen a few times. The V and J genes are TRBV7-8 and TRBJ1-1, with TRBD1 matching 8 bases. Germline V gives CDR1 SGHVS, CDR2 FQNEAQ. Trimming took 6 bases from V and 1 from J; bases not matched to a gene: 7. The length of the CDR3 is 15 residues. In DNA, the CDR3 is TGTGCCAGCAGTTATAACAGGGGGGGGAACACTGAAGCTTTCTTT. It is translated as CASSYNRGGNTEAFF.

This clonotype was observed a handful of times. The chain employs TRBV5-1 and TRBJ2-3; D is undetermined. The CDR3 has 13 amino acids. The germline CDR1 and CDR2 sequences are SGHRS and YFSETQ. V lost 4 bases to trimming and J lost 6 bases, with 12 bases between them. The CDR3, as DNA: TGCGCCAGCAGCCGACCCCCTGGCGATACGCAGTATTTT. Its translation is CASSRPPGDTQYF.

This clonotype was recorded a few times. The V call is TRBV29-1, the J call TRBJ1-5; tentative D call: TRBD1 (6 bases). The CDR3 extends over 14 amino acids. V gave up 3 bases and J gave up 1 base, with 10 bases separating them. Germline CDR1 SQVTM, CDR2 ANQGSEA. In DNA, the CDR3 is TGCAGCGTTGATACAGGGAGCAGCAATCAGCCCCAGCATTTT. Protein product: CSVDTGSSNQPQHF.

This clonotype was recorded a few times. The chain is built from TRBV7-3 and TRBJ2-3; 12 nucleotides match TRBD2. The V gene end was trimmed by 3 bases and the J gene end by 4 bases; junction bases not matched to a gene: 8. The CDR3 totals 17 residues. Germline CDR1 is SGHTA and CDR2 is FQGTGA. This CDR3 is CASSFGLAGNGADTQYF. CDR3 nucleotides: TGTGCCAGCAGCTTCGGACTAGCGGGGAATGGCGCAGATACGCAGTATTTT. Full variable domain (missing parts from reference TRBV7-3 and TRBJ2-3): GAGVSQTPSNKVTEKGKYVELRCDPISGHTALYWYRQSLGQGPEFLIYFQGTGAADDSGLPNDRFFAVRPEGSVSTLKIQRTERGDSAVYLCASSFGLAGNGADTQYFGPGTRLTVL.

This clonotype showed up just a few times. The chain recombines TRBV2 with TRBJ1-5; D gene uncertain. V was clipped by 2 bases and J by 4 bases, with 12 bases between them. Germline CDR1 SNHLY, CDR2 FYNNEI. CDR3 length: 15 residues. For the CDR3, the DNA is TGTGCCAGCAGTGAATCATGGTCCGCGAATCAGCCCCAGCATTTT. Translated, it gives CASSESWSANQPQHF.

The chain joins TRBV20-1 to TRBJ1-2; D remains unclear. V lost 1 base, J lost 7 bases, and 10 bases lay in between. The CDR3 runs 12 residues. Germline CDR1 is DFQATT and CDR2 is SNEGSKA (reference sequence). The CDR3 loop reads CSARVQAGGYTF. Here the CDR3 DNA reads TGCAGTGCTAGAGTTCAGGCAGGTGGCTACACCTTC.

This clonotype has only a few counts. The genes are TRBV4-1 and TRBJ2-5; D call uncertain. CDR1 is MGHRA and CDR2 is YSYEKL in the germline V gene. Trimming left V 6 bases short and J 3 bases short, with 11 bases between. CDR3 length: 13 residues. DNA of the CDR3: TGCGCCAGCAGGCCCACAGAGGAAGAGACCCAGTACTTC. Its protein product is CASRPTEEETQYF.

The genes are TRBV20-1 and TRBJ2-5, with 10 bases identical to TRBD2. CDR3 length: 15 residues. Trimming cost V 6 bases and J 2 bases; bases outside gene matches: 9. The germline V gene has CDR1 DFQATT and CDR2 SNEGSKA (reference sequence). This CDR3 reads CSARAGGPLQETQYF. The CDR3 DNA sequence: TGCAGTGCCCGAGCGGGAGGGCCCTTACAAGAGACCCAGTACTTC.

A few counts support this clonotype. The chain is built from TRBV9 and TRBJ1-2; weak D call: TRBD1 (6 bases). Germline V gene lookup returns CDR1 SGDLS and CDR2 YYNGEE. Trimming cost V 5 bases and J 4 bases, with 18 bases left between them. The CDR3 length is 15 residues. CDR3 amino acids: CASRGPGQGRYGYTF. The CDR3 nucleotides read TGTGCCAGCAGGGGACCCGGGCAGGGGCGCTATGGCTACACCTTC.

The chain uses TRBV30 and TRBJ2-3; D is perhaps TRBD2 (5 bases). The CDR3 length is 15 residues. Looked up from germline, CDR1 is GTSNPN and CDR2 is SVGIG (reference sequence). V dropped 3 bases and J dropped 8 bases, with 21 bases sitting between them. The CDR3 DNA follows: TGTGCCTGGAGAAGGCGGGCTGTGGCCAGTGGTACGCAGTATTTT. Its translation is CAWRRRAVASGTQYF. The full variable domain, completed using reference TRBV30 and TRBJ2-3, is SQTIHQWPATLVQPVGSPLSLECTVEGTSNPNLYWYRQAAGRGLQLLFYSVGIGQISSEVPQNLSASRPQDRQFILSSKKLLLSDSGFYLCAWRRRAVASGTQYFGPGTRLTVL.

This clonotype was counted between two and nine times. V is TRBV24-1 and J is TRBJ2-3; D remains unclear. V lost 0 bases to trimming and J lost 5 bases, with 8 bases between them. Germline V lookup: CDR1 KGHDR, CDR2 SFDVKD. The CDR3 has 14 residues. The CDR3 DNA is TGTGCCACCAGTGATTTGCGGTGGGGAGATACGCAGTATTTT. Translation: CATSDLRWGDTQYF.

The V call is TRBV29-1, the J call TRBJ1-4, with TRBD1 identical over 9 bases. This CDR3 region has 15 residues. Germline CDR1 and CDR2: SQVTM and ANQGSEA. V shed 7 bases and J 7 bases; nucleotides not matched to a gene: 13. This chain's CDR3 is CSAFGTGFGGEKLFF. In DNA, the CDR3 is TGCAGCGCTTTCGGGACAGGGTTTGGTGGTGAAAAACTGTTTTTT.